This paragraph covers one TCR beta chain sequence. This sample is drawn from a study of blood T cell repertoires in COVID-19. This CDR3 region has 14 residues. Trimming at V came to 7 bases and at J to 4 bases, leaving 6 bases not matched to a gene. CDR1 and CDR2 from the germline V gene are KGHDR and SFDVKD. Authors' processing steps: From reference gene primer amplification, estimates of nucleated cell counts were derived. Method: immunoSEQ multiplex PCR; TCRdb's copy keeps in-frame clones and lacks some. V and J calls and clone size are as listed in that table; D and trimming were resolved from the DNA. Of about 140,000 clones listed, 65% to 80% are singletons.

The sample consisted of peripheral blood. V is TRBV24-1 and J is TRBJ2-3, with 8 bases identical to TRBD1. This receptor was obtained from a woman in her sixties or seventies with acute or convalescent COVID-19. CDR3 bases: TGTGCCACCAGCCTTGGGACAGGCCCAGATACGCAGTATTTT. Encoded protein: CATSLGTGPDTQYF.